The clone carrying this TCR beta chain showed up just a few times. The target antigen is unknown. The CDR3 covers 14 residues. In germline, CDR1 is LGHNA, CDR2 YNFKEQ. Trimming cost V 0 bases and J 3 bases, with 5 bases left between them. These data belong to a study of CD8+ T cells in alopecia areata. The study, taken as a whole, reports: Higher clonality was seen in lesional scalp than in normal scalp, especially in alopecia totalis/universalis. The study also sequences resident alphabeta T cells of normal skin in scalp samples.

After isolation, RNA underwent reverse transcription to generate cDNA as the sequencing template. Repertoires were generated with immunoSEQ multiplex PCR, while TCRdb's copy carries only in-frame clones and drops some. Of under 300,000 clones listed, approximately 61% were seen once; the top ten hold under 1.5%. This clonotype was sampled from a human donor with alopecia areata. The V gene is TRBV4-2, the J gene TRBJ2-2; D unclear. The source was CD4+ T cells sorted from blood, collected at week 0. CDR3 coding DNA: TGTGCCAGCAGCCAAGATGGGGACACCGGGGAGCTGTTTTTT. It encodes CASSQDGDTGELFF.